One sample yielded the 4 T cell receptor beta chains listed below, sequenced in a study of human T cells and chemical hapten exposure (dated by TCRdb to 2020 to 2023). Library prep was done by RACE. TCRdb lists the instrument as NextSeq 500. TCRdb reran the public reads through fastp at Q25 and MiXCR, keeping productive beta chains. Each record represents a unique CDR3 protein, reported with the most common genes and DNA among its rows. Across this sample there are some 100,000 distinct CDR3 sequences, with about 9% seen only once. Around 2% of the sample rests with the top ten. Taken with the paper, the label for time point translates to: patch test 2, 6 weeks after DPC sensitization. The treatment or condition label for this specimen denotes: therapeutic diphenylcyclopropenone sensitization with weekly scalp DPC. The specimen was whole blood, collected in connection with sensitization to the hapten diphenylcyclopropenone (DPC). Receptor source: a woman in her forties with alopecia areata. Some clones in this sample may be carry-over from other donors' samples.

V usage is TRBV7-9 and J usage is TRBJ1-1, with 7 bases that match TRBD1. J lost 5 bases, V lost 3 bases, and 6 bases had no gene match. CDR1 is SEHNR and CDR2 is FQNEAQ in the germline V gene (reference sequence). The CDR3 is 14 amino acids. CDR3 in DNA: TGTGCCAGCAGCTTTCGACAGGGCGTGACTGAAGCTTTCTTT. This translates into CASSFRQGVTEAFF.

This clonotype was recorded many times. The chain employs TRBV28 and TRBJ2-5; 8 bases agree with TRBD1. Trimming cost V 5 bases and J 9 bases; bases outside gene matches: 2. This CDR3 has 11 amino acids. In germline, CDR1 is MDHEN, CDR2 SYDVKM. CDR3 sequence reads: CASSPRGPQYF. In DNA, the CDR3 is TGTGCCAGCAGTCCCAGGGGGCCCCAGTACTTC.

The sample holds a few counts of this clonotype. This chain links TRBV11-1 with TRBJ2-7; TRBD2 might be the D (6 bases). The CDR3 is 14 amino acids. Trimming removed 3 bases at V and 2 bases at J, with 11 bases between. The germline CDR1 and CDR2 sequences are SGHAT and FQDESV (reference sequence). The CDR3 region is CASSFTGAAYEQYF. The CDR3 DNA is TGTGCCAGCAGCTTTACGGGAGCGGCCTACGAGCAGTACTTC.

The rearrangement joins TRBV12-3 or TRBV12-4 to TRBJ1-1, with D unresolved. V lost 3 bases and J lost 5, with 4 bases in between. CDR3 size: 11 residues. CDR3 protein: CASSFRTEAFF. The CDR3 DNA reads as TGTGCCAGCAGTTTTCGTACTGAAGCTTTCTTT.